Sequencing of this T cell receptor (beta chain) was carried out in a study of graft-versus-host responses after intestinal transplantation. The CDR3 has 17 residues. Germline lookup yields CDR1 SQVTM and CDR2 ANQGSEA. The V segment lost 6 bases and the J segment 0 bases; nucleotides outside the gene matches: 10. Repertoires were generated with immunoSEQ multiplex PCR, while TCRdb's copy carries only in-frame clones and drops some. The data hold 50,000 or so clones, with 90% to 95% observed a single time. J is TRBJ2-2 and V is TRBV29-1, with 10 bases lining up with TRBD2. The sequencing used PBMCs, collected roughly 860 days after a first intestinal transplant, on the day of a second. The TCR was taken from a human patient who received an intestinal transplant, so some T cells may come from the graft donor. As DNA, the CDR3 is TGCAGCGTCGGCAGAGCGGGAGGGCCCTCGAACACCGGGGAGCTGTTTTTT. As protein: CSVGRAGGPSNTGELFF.